This T cell receptor beta chain was observed in a study of blood T cell repertoires in COVID-19. Study summary: The samples span acute and convalescent COVID-19 from the United States, Italy and Spain. T cells, B-cell-depleted T cells, or PBMCs provided the cDNA or gDNA that served as material.

Per the study methods: Reference gene primer amplification gave nucleated cell count estimates. TCRdb keeps only in-frame clones here, not all; method: immunoSEQ multiplex PCR. V, J and clone size are those of that table, while D and trimming were read from the DNA. The data contain 35,000 to 40,000 clones, more than 80% of them singletons. The receptor was isolated from a man aged 45-65 years with active or convalescent COVID-19. Sequencing was carried out using peripheral blood.

In nucleotides, the CDR3 is TGTGCCAGCAGCCTAGGACAGGGGAGCTCCTACAATGAGCAGTTCTTC. Translating it yields CASSLGQGSSYNEQFF. The chain links TRBV7-9 to TRBJ2-1; 9 bases map to TRBD1. The CDR3 is made up of 16 amino acids. The trim removed 5 bases at V and 0 bases at J, leaving 5 bases unmatched. Germline V gives CDR1 SEHNR, CDR2 FQNEAQ (reference sequence).